This T cell receptor beta chain was identified during a study of control samples from healthy donors and cancer patients. Germline CDR1 is LNHDA and CDR2 is SQIVND (reference sequence). The V end was cut by 5 bases, the J end by 0 bases, with 11 bases between. The CDR3 contains 16 residues. Libraries were prepared by immunoSEQ multiplex PCR; TCRdb keeps only in-frame clonotypes and omits some of them. The sample holds about 130,000 clones, about nine tenths seen once. The clonotype comes from a young man in good health. Material: blood. The rearrangement links TRBV19 to TRBJ2-6; possible D gene TRBD1, 5 bases. CDR3 nucleotides: TGTGCCAGTAGTGACAGACCGACCTCTGGGGCCAACGTCCTGACTTTC. Translating gives CASSDRPTSGANVLTF.